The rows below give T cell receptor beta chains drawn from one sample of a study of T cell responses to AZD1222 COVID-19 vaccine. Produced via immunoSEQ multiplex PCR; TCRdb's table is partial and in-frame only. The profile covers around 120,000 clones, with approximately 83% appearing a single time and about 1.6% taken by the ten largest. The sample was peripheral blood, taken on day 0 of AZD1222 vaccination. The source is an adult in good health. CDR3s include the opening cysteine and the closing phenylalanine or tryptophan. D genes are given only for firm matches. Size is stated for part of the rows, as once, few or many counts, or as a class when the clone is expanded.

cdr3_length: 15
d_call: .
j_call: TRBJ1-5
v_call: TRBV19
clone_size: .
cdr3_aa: CASSALAVSNQPQHF
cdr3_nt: TGTGCCAGTAGTGCCTTGGCAGTTAGCAATCAGCCCCAGCATTTT

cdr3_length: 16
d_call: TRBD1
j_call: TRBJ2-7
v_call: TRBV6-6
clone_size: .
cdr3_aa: CASSYPQGDSPYEQYF
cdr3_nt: TGTGCCAGCAGTTACCCACAGGGGGACTCCCCCTACGAGCAGTACTTC

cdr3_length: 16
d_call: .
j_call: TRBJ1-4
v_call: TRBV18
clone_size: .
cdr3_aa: CASSQPGGTTNEKLFF
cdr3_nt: TGTGCCAGCTCACAACCGGGGGGCACAACTAATGAAAAACTGTTTTTT

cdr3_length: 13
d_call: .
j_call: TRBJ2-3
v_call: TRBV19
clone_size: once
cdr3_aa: CASNDGGRNTQYF
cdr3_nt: TGTGCCAGTAACGACGGGGGCAGAAATACGCAGTATTTT

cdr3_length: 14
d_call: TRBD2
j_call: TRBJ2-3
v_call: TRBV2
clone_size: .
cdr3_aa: CASSGGNGRDTQYF
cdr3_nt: TGTGCCAGCAGTGGAGGTAACGGGAGGGATACGCAGTATTTT

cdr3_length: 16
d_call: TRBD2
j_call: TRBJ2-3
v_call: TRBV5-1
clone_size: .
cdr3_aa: CASSPELSGRGDTQYF
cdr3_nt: TGCGCCAGCAGCCCAGAGCTTAGCGGGAGGGGAGATACGCAGTATTTT

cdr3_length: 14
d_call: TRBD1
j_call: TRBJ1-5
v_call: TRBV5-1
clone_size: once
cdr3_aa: CASSLEAGGQPQHF
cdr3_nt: TGCGCCAGCAGCTTGGAGGCAGGGGGACAGCCCCAGCATTTT

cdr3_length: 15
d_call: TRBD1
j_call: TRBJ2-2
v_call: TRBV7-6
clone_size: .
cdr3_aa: CASSFGTGDTGELFF
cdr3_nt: TGTGCCAGCAGTTTCGGGACAGGGGACACCGGGGAGCTGTTTTTT

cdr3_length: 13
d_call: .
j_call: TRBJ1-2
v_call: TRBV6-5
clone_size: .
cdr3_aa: CASSFQGRYGYTF
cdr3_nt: TGTGCCAGCAGTTTCCAGGGACGGTATGGCTACACCTTC

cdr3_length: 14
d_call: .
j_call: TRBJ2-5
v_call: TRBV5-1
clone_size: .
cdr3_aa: CASSFRDSKETQYF
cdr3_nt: TGCGCCAGCAGCTTCCGCGACAGTAAAGAGACCCAGTACTTC

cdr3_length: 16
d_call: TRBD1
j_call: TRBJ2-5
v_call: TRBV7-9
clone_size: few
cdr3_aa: CASSFPLTGGRETQYF
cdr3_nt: TGTGCCAGCAGTTTCCCCCTGACAGGGGGTCGGGAGACCCAGTACTTC

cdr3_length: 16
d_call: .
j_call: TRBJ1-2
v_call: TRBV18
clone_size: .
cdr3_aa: CASSPRPRRLVNGYTF
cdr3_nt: TGTGCCAGCTCACCAAGGCCCAGGAGGCTGGTTAATGGCTACACCTTC

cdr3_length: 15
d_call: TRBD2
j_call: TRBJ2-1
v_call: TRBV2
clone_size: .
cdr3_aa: CASSFLAGGRNEQFF
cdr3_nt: TGTGCCAGCAGTTTCCTAGCGGGGGGGCGAAATGAGCAGTTCTTC

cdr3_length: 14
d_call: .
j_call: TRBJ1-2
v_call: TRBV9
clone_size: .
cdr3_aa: CASSVSGGPYGYTF
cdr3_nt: TGTGCCAGCAGCGTAAGTGGAGGGCCCTATGGCTACACCTTC

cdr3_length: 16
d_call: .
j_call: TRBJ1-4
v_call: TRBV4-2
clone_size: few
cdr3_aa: CASSQEVGRDDEKLFF
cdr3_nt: TGTGCCAGCAGCCAAGAGGTCGGCAGGGATGATGAAAAACTGTTTTTT

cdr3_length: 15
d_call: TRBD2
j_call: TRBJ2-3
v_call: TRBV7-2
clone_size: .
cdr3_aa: CASSLGGRESDTQYF
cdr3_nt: TGTGCCAGCAGCTTAGGCGGGAGGGAATCCGATACGCAGTATTTT

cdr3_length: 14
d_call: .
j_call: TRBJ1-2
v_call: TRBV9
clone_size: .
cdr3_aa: CASSTRSGNYGYTF
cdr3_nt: TGTGCCAGCAGCACTCGATCAGGGAACTATGGCTACACCTTC

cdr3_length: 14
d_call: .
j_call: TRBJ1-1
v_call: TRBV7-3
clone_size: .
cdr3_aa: CASSLGREYTEAFF
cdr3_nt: TGTGCCAGCAGCTTAGGTAGGGAATACACTGAAGCTTTCTTT

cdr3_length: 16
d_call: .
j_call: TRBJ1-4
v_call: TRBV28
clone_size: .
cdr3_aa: CASSPEPGQSNEKLFF
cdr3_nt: TGTGCCAGCAGCCCAGAACCGGGACAATCTAATGAAAAACTGTTTTTT

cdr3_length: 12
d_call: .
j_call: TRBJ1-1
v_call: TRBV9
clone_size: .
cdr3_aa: CASRRGNTEAFF
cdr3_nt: TGTGCCAGCAGGAGGGGGAACACTGAAGCTTTCTTT

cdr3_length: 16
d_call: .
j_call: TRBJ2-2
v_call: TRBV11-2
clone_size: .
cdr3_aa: CASSLEVTFYTGELFF
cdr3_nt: TGTGCCAGCAGCTTAGAAGTAACATTCTACACCGGGGAGCTGTTTTTT

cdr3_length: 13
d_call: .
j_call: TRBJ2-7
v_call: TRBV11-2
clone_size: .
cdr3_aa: CASSFGGTYEQYF
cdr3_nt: TGTGCCAGCAGCTTCGGCGGCACCTACGAGCAGTACTTC

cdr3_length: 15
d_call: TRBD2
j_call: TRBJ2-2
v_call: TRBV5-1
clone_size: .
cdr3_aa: CAIPGLAGGSGELFF
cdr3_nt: TGCGCCATACCCGGGCTAGCGGGAGGATCCGGGGAGCTGTTTTTT

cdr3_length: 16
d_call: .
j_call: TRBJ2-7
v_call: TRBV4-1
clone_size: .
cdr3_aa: CASSQEPGAGIYEQYF
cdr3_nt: TGCGCCAGCAGCCAAGAACCAGGGGCAGGGATCTACGAGCAGTACTTC

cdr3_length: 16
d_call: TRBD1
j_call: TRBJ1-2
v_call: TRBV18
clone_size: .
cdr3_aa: CASSPSSQGTMRGYTF
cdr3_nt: TGTGCCAGCTCACCATCTTCACAGGGGACAATGAGGGGCTACACCTTC